These T cell receptor beta chains were read from a single sample in a study of OX40 agonist ivuxolimab in advanced cancers. Sequencing used immunoSEQ multiplex PCR; TCRdb keeps in-frame clones, though not all of them. This table has about 75,000 clones, 70% to 90% appearing once. Material: CD4+ or CD8+ T cells sorted from blood, obtained in a trial of the OX40 agonist ivuxolimab. The receptor set was obtained from an adult with an advanced solid tumor such as melanoma, head and neck, liver or kidney cancer. Each CDR3 is given with its conserved first and last residue. Fields, in order: V gene, J gene, clone size, D gene, CDR3 protein, CDR3 DNA. D genes are given only for firm matches. Clone size is given for some rows only: seen once, a few or many times, or a class if the clone is expanded.

TRBV2	TRBJ2-5	.	.	CASSVGGPQETQYF	TGTGCCAGCAGTGTAGGGGGGCCCCAAGAGACCCAGTACTTC
TRBV9	TRBJ2-7	.	TRBD1	CASSVGDRGSYEQYF	TGTGCCAGCAGCGTAGGGGACAGGGGTTCCTACGAGCAGTACTTC
TRBV7-9	TRBJ2-3	.	TRBD2	CASSLGLADHSDTQYF	TGTGCCAGCAGCTTGGGACTAGCGGACCACTCGGATACGCAGTATTTT
TRBV5-1	TRBJ1-4	.	TRBD1	CASSFGQGGEKLFF	TGCGCCAGCAGCTTCGGACAGGGTGGTGAAAAACTGTTTTTT
TRBV7-9	TRBJ1-1	.	TRBD1	CASSLTGDTEAFF	TGTGCCAGCAGCTTGACAGGGGACACTGAAGCTTTCTTT
TRBV28	TRBJ1-2	.	.	CASRVRNYGYTF	TGTGCAAGCAGAGTTCGAAACTATGGCTACACCTTC
TRBV14	TRBJ2-1	.	.	CASSHRNNEQFF	TGTGCCAGCAGCCACAGAAACAATGAGCAGTTCTTC
TRBV7-9	TRBJ1-4	.	.	CASSFRTTNEKLFF	TGTGCCAGCAGCTTCAGAACAACTAATGAAAAACTGTTTTTT
TRBV25-1	TRBJ1-2	.	.	CASSTRGGGIPGTF	TGTGCCAGCAGTACCCGCGGAGGGGGAATTCCAGGCACCTTC
TRBV5-1	TRBJ1-1	.	.	CASSLAADTEAFF	TGCGCCAGCAGCTTGGCCGCAGATACTGAAGCTTTCTTT
TRBV25-1	TRBJ1-1	.	.	CASSGPNTEAFF	TGTGCCAGCAGCGGACCGAACACTGAAGCTTTCTTT
TRBV5-4	TRBJ2-7	once	TRBD1	CASSLGQGFYEQYF	TGTGCCAGCAGCCTTGGACAGGGGTTCTACGAGCAGTACTTC
TRBV10-3	TRBJ2-7	.	.	CAIITGRPSYEQYF	TGTGCCATCATTACGGGACGCCCGTCCTACGAGCAGTACTTC
TRBV28	TRBJ1-3	.	TRBD1	CASSLPGQGAGGNTIYF	TGTGCCAGCAGTCTGCCGGGACAGGGGGCTGGGGGAAACACCATATATTTT
TRBV11-2	TRBJ1-4	.	.	CASNLRGMGEKLFF	TGTGCCAGCAACCTCAGGGGAATGGGGGAAAAACTGTTTTTT
TRBV19	TRBJ1-1	.	.	CASRRRGERNTEAFF	TGTGCCAGTAGGAGGCGGGGGGAAAGGAACACTGAAGCTTTCTTT